This TCR beta chain was found in a study of blood T cell repertoires in COVID-19. About the research overall: Acute and convalescent COVID-19 specimens originated in the United States, Italy and Spain. Sources were T cells, B-cell-depleted T cells, or PBMCs; the material itself was cDNA or gDNA.

Germline V gene data show CDR1 as KGHDR and CDR2 as SFDVKD. The CDR3 contains 15 residues. Trimming left V 9 bases short and J 0 bases short, with 14 bases between. Per the original methods: Nucleated cell counts were estimated from reference gene primer amplification. Clones were sequenced by immunoSEQ multiplex PCR, and TCRdb holds only the in-frame ones, with some missing. D and trimming were read from the DNA, whereas the V and J calls and clone size are those reported in that table. The sample includes about 68,000 clones, 85% to 90% of them seen just once. The receptor comes from a man between 50 and 59 years old with acute or convalescent COVID-19. Sample: peripheral blood. The chain is built from TRBV24-1 and TRBJ1-5; maybe TRBD1 (6 bases). Here the CDR3 reads CATQRGFGSNQPQHF. In DNA, the CDR3 is TGTGCCACCCAGAGGGGGTTCGGTAGCAATCAGCCCCAGCATTTT.